A selection of T cell receptor beta chains follows, all from one sample in a study of OX40 agonist ivuxolimab in advanced cancers. Libraries were prepared by immunoSEQ multiplex PCR; TCRdb keeps only in-frame clonotypes and omits some of them. The table lists approximately 25,000 clones, just over 85% of them singletons, with 35% to 50% in the top ten. The material sequenced was CD4+ or CD8+ T cells sorted from blood, taken in a trial of the OX40 agonist ivuxolimab. These receptors were obtained from an adult with an advanced solid tumor such as melanoma, head and neck, liver or kidney cancer. Both conserved end residues are part of each CDR3. A D gene is named only where the DNA matches it firmly. For some rows the clone size is stated as once, few or many, or as a class when expanded; others skip it.

-	TRBJ2-1	TRBV4-1	-	CASSQGPIGYNEQFF	TGCGCCAGCAGCCAGGGCCCGATCGGGTACAATGAGCAGTTCTTC
few	TRBJ2-1	TRBV15	-	CATSREDRGRTYNEQFF	TGTGCCACCAGCAGAGAAGACAGAGGGAGGACTTACAATGAGCAGTTCTTC
-	TRBJ2-2	TRBV2	TRBD2	CASNSLAGTNTGELFF	TGTGCCAGCAACTCGCTAGCGGGGACGAACACCGGGGAGCTGTTTTTT
-	TRBJ2-1	TRBV10-3	-	CAISEGERSEQFF	TGTGCCATCAGTGAGGGTGAGCGTAGTGAGCAGTTCTTC
-	TRBJ2-2	TRBV7-3	-	CASSLGQGWELFF	TGTGCCAGCAGCTTGGGCCAGGGGTGGGAGCTGTTTTTT
-	TRBJ2-1	TRBV19	-	CASSKAEGSEQFF	TGTGCCAGTAGTAAGGCCGAAGGGAGTGAGCAGTTCTTC
few	TRBJ2-7	TRBV20-1	-	CSARDLTEQYF	TGCAGTGCTAGGGATCTTACTGAGCAGTACTTC
-	TRBJ1-1	TRBV5-1	-	CASSAAGPSNTEAFF	TGCGCCAGCAGCGCCGCGGGACCGAGTAACACTGAAGCTTTCTTT
-	TRBJ1-1	TRBV7-9	-	CASSSTGYMNTEAFF	TGTGCCAGCAGCTCGACAGGTTACATGAACACTGAAGCTTTCTTT
-	TRBJ2-1	TRBV7-8	-	CASMGVSEQFF	TGTGCCAGCATGGGGGTTAGCGAGCAGTTCTTC
-	TRBJ2-5	TRBV7-9	TRBD2	CATRLAGDETQYF	TGTGCCACGCGGCTAGCGGGAGACGAGACCCAGTACTTC
-	TRBJ2-7	TRBV4-1	TRBD1	CASSPLTGVEQYF	TGCGCCAGCAGCCCCCTGACAGGGGTCGAGCAGTACTTC
-	TRBJ1-6	TRBV15	TRBD1	CATSKARQGYNSPLHF	TGTGCCACCAGCAAAGCCCGACAGGGCTATAATTCACCCCTCCACTTT
-	TRBJ2-1	TRBV7-2	TRBD2	CASSELFSGGTNNEQFF	TGTGCCAGCAGCGAACTCTTTAGCGGGGGAACAAACAATGAGCAGTTCTTC
-	TRBJ2-1	TRBV9	-	CASSVERGWDEQFF	TGTGCCAGCAGCGTAGAGAGGGGTTGGGATGAGCAGTTCTTC
-	TRBJ1-1	TRBV13	TRBD1	CASSVDRAGTEAFF	TGTGCCAGCAGCGTCGACAGGGCGGGCACTGAAGCTTTCTTT
-	TRBJ2-7	TRBV5-8	-	CASSPTGHSYEQYF	TGTGCCAGCAGCCCCACAGGGCACTCCTACGAGCAGTACTTC
-	TRBJ1-1	TRBV7-9	TRBD1	CASSLASRGGTEAFF	TGTGCCAGCAGCTTAGCGTCCAGGGGGGGAACTGAAGCTTTCTTT
-	TRBJ1-1	TRBV6-5	TRBD1	CASSDRGMGTEAFF	TGTGCCAGCAGCGACAGGGGGATGGGGACTGAAGCTTTCTTT
-	TRBJ1-3	TRBV7-9	-	CASSSNGLGSGNTIYF	TGTGCCAGCAGCTCCAACGGCCTGGGCTCTGGAAACACCATATATTTT
-	TRBJ1-2	TRBV5-4	-	CASSKVRQSGYGYTF	TGTGCCAGCAGCAAGGTTCGGCAGTCGGGCTATGGCTACACCTTC
once	TRBJ1-1	TRBV11-2	-	CASSPRPSWGAFF	TGTGCCAGCAGCCCGCGTCCCTCTTGGGGCGCTTTCTTT
-	TRBJ2-1	TRBV5-8	TRBD2	CASSPGLGGRNEQFF	TGTGCCAGCAGCCCGGGACTAGGAGGGAGGAATGAGCAGTTCTTC
-	TRBJ2-7	TRBV10-1	-	CASSETLGGMNEQYF	TGCGCCAGCAGTGAGACTTTGGGAGGAATGAACGAGCAGTACTTC
-	TRBJ1-1	TRBV11-2	-	CASSLGPNTEAFF	TGTGCCAGCAGCTTGGGACCAAACACTGAAGCTTTCTTT
-	TRBJ2-7	TRBV5-1	-	CASSFGSVYEQYF	TGCGCCAGCAGCTTCGGATCGGTCTACGAGCAGTACTTC
-	TRBJ2-5	TRBV5-6	TRBD2	CASSRTSGRLQETQYF	TGTGCCAGCAGCCGCACTAGCGGGAGGCTGCAAGAGACCCAGTACTTC
-	TRBJ2-7	TRBV27	TRBD2	CASSPGTSGGSYEQYF	TGTGCCAGCAGCCCCGGGACTAGCGGGGGCTCCTACGAGCAGTACTTC
once	TRBJ1-1	TRBV19	-	CASSIFYSATGTNTEAFF	TGTGCCAGTAGTATTTTTTATTCCGCGACAGGAACGAACACTGAAGCTTTCTTT
-	TRBJ2-1	TRBV9	-	CASSQGGGQFF	TGTGCCAGCAGCCAAGGAGGGGGACAGTTCTTC
few	TRBJ2-2	TRBV6-4	-	CASSEGETTGELFF	TGTGCCAGCAGTGAAGGGGAGACTACCGGGGAGCTGTTTTTT
-	TRBJ2-1	TRBV4-2	TRBD2	CASLQWPSAGGRGNEQFF	TGTGCCAGCCTCCAGTGGCCGTCGGCGGGAGGGCGAGGGAATGAGCAGTTCTTC
-	TRBJ1-5	TRBV19	-	CASTHPTGLAPQHF	TGTGCCAGTACCCATCCGACAGGCTTAGCGCCCCAGCATTTT
-	TRBJ2-5	TRBV10-3	TRBD2	CAISEFGTRNQETQYF	TGTGCCATCAGTGAGTTCGGGACTAGGAATCAAGAGACCCAGTACTTC
-	TRBJ2-7	TRBV27	TRBD2	CASRQTSGSSYEQYF	TGTGCCAGCAGGCAAACTAGCGGGAGCTCCTACGAGCAGTACTTC
-	TRBJ1-1	TRBV9	-	CASSMDSTEAFF	TGTGCCAGCAGCATGGACAGCACTGAAGCTTTCTTT